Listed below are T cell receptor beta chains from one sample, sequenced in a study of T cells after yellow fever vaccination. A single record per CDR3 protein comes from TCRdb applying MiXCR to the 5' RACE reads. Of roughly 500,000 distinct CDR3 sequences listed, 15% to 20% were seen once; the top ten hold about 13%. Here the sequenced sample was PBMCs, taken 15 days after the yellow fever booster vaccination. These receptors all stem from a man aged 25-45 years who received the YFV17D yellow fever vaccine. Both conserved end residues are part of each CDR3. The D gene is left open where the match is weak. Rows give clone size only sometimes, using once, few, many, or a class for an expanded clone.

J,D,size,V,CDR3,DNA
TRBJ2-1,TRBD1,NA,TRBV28,CASSSGQGFFNEQFF,TGTGCCAGCAGTTCGGGACAGGGATTTTTCAATGAGCAGTTCTTC
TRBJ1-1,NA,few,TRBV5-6,CASSVGIGGNTEAFF,TGTGCCAGCAGCGTTGGGATCGGAGGGAACACTGAAGCTTTCTTT
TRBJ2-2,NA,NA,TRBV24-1,CATSAEGLNTGELFF,TGTGCCACCAGTGCCGAGGGCCTAAACACCGGGGAGCTGTTTTTT
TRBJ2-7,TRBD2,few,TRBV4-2,CASSQEATTGLADVRNEQYF,TGTGCCAGCAGCCAAGAAGCAACAACGGGACTAGCGGACGTGAGGAACGAGCAGTACTTC
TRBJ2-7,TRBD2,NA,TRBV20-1,CSARGQREAKDIGYEQYF,TGCAGTGCTAGAGGCCAGCGGGAGGCCAAGGATATCGGCTACGAGCAGTACTTC
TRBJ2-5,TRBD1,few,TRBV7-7,CASSFRGRETQYF,TGTGCTAGCAGTTTTAGGGGGCGGGAGACCCAGTACTTC
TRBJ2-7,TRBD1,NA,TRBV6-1,CASAGTGIYEQYF,TGTGCCAGCGCCGGGACAGGGATATACGAGCAGTACTTC
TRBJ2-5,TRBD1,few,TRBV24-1,CATSASGGGETQYF,TGTGCCACCAGTGCCTCAGGGGGCGGGGAGACCCAGTACTTC
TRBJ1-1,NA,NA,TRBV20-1,CSARVGQQGLMNTEAFF,TGCAGTGCTAGGGTGGGGCAACAGGGCCTCATGAACACTGAAGCTTTCTTT
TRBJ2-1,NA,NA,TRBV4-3,CASSQESLGEQFF,TGCGCCAGCAGCCAAGAGTCCTTAGGTGAGCAGTTCTTC
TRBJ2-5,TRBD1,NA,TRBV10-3,CAISEVDRGKETQYF,TGTGCCATCAGTGAGGTCGACAGGGGCAAGGAGACCCAGTACTTC
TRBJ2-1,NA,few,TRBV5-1,CASSPGVTGNEQFF,TGCGCCAGCAGCCCGGGGGTTACGGGTAATGAGCAGTTCTTC
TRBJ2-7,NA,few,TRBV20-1,CSARAGTYEQYF,TGCAGTGCTAGAGCAGGGACCTACGAGCAGTACTTC
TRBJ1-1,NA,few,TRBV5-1,CASSGIRARSGTEAFF,TGCGCCAGCAGCGGAATCAGGGCCCGAAGCGGCACTGAAGCTTTCTTT
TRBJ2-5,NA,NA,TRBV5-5,CASSFADEETQYF,TGTGCCAGCAGCTTCGCGGACGAAGAGACCCAGTACTTC
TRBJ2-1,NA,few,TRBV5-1,CASSPIDPLVNEQFF,TGCGCCAGCAGCCCCATCGACCCGCTAGTAAATGAGCAGTTCTTC
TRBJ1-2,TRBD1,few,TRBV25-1,CASSTGTAYGYTF,TGTGCCAGCAGCACCGGGACAGCCTATGGCTACACCTTC
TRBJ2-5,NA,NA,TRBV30,CAWTEVMETQYF,TGTGCCTGGACAGAGGTCATGGAGACCCAGTACTTC
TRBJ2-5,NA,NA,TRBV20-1,CSARPPAGETQYF,TGCAGTGCTAGGCCTCCCGCGGGGGAGACCCAGTACTTC
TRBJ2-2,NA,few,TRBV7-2,CASNPSGGANTGELFF,TGTGCCAGCAACCCCAGTGGGGGCGCGAACACCGGGGAGCTGTTTTTT
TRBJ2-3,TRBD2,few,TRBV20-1,CSAPRLAATDTQYF,TGCAGTGCTCCTAGACTAGCGGCTACAGATACGCAGTATTTT
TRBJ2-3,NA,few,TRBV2,CASSRKVSTDTQYF,TGTGCCAGCAGTCGTAAGGTCAGCACAGATACGCAGTATTTT
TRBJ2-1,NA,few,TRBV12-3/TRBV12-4,CASSIPPRNEQFF,TGTGCCAGCTCGATACCACCCCGGAATGAGCAGTTCTTC
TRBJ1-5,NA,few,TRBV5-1,CASSLAGRGQPQHF,TGCGCCAGCAGCTTGGCAGGGCGAGGGCAGCCCCAGCATTTT
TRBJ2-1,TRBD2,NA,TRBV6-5,CASSYLSGRTDNEQFF,TGTGCCAGCAGTTACCTTAGCGGGAGGACCGACAATGAGCAGTTCTTC
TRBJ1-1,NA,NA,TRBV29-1,CSVEKNTEAFF,TGCAGCGTAGAAAAGAACACTGAAGCTTTCTTT
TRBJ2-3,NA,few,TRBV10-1,CASSESSSSTDTQYF,TGCGCCAGCAGTGAGTCGAGTAGCAGCACAGATACGCAGTATTTT
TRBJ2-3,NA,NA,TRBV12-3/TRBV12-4,CASRSGLEADTQYF,TGTGCCAGCAGGTCGGGCCTCGAAGCAGATACGCAGTATTTT
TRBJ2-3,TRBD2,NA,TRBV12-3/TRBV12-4,CASSLGLAGRFPDTQYF,TGTGCCAGCAGTTTAGGACTAGCGGGAAGATTCCCAGATACGCAGTATTTT
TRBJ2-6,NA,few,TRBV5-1,CASSLASSSGANVLTF,TGCGCCAGCAGCTTGGCTAGTTCCTCTGGGGCCAACGTCCTGACTTTC
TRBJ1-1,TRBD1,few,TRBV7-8,CASSLVPGQGEAFF,TGTGCCAGCAGCTTAGTTCCGGGACAGGGTGAAGCTTTCTTT
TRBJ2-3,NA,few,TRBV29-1,CSGDGGGDTQYF,TGCAGCGGCGACGGAGGAGGGGATACGCAGTATTTT
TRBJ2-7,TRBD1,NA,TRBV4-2,CASSQDSQGAYEQYF,TGTGCCAGCAGCCAAGATTCCCAGGGGGCCTACGAGCAGTACTTC
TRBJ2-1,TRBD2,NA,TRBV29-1,CSVLPGLAHNEQFF,TGCAGCGTTTTGCCGGGACTAGCTCACAATGAGCAGTTCTTC